Listed here is a single T cell receptor beta chain. Its antigen is currently unknown. The source of the sample is a study of Tregs in tolerant kidney transplant recipients. Study results and caveats: The most relevant donor-specific Treg TCRbeta repertoire apparently came from expansion with activated donor B cells.

Losses at the gene ends were 3 bases for V and 2 bases for J; bases not matched to a gene: 7. CDR1 and CDR2 (germline): LNHNV, YYDKDF (reference sequence). The CDR3 has 15 amino acids. Sequencing used immunoSEQ multiplex PCR; TCRdb keeps in-frame clones, though not all of them. The table has tens of thousands of clones, roughly 93% seen once. This chain links TRBV15 with TRBJ2-7, with TRBD1 matching 7 bases. The TCR comes from a human donor who received a combined kidney and bone marrow transplant. The sample consisted of CD4+ T cells from blood, taken before the transplant. The CDR3 region has the DNA TGTGCCACCAGCAGGCCTAGGGGACAGACCTACGAGCAGTACTTC. Translation gives CATSRPRGQTYEQYF.